Below, 31 T cell receptor beta chains from the same sample are listed, as sequenced in a study of CD8+CD57+ T cells in acquired aplastic anemia. The TCR beta profiling, which covered VDJ combination and CDR3 sequence, was carried out using genomic DNA as the template. TCRdb independently ran MiXCR on the reads; one entry per CDR3 protein. The sample carries 450,000 to 550,000 distinct CDR3 sequences, around a third recorded once. Patients picked for sequencing had shown CD8+CD57+ cell expansion detected by flow cytometry. The sequenced sample consisted of sorted CD4+, CD8+, or CD8+CD57+ T cells (not recorded which) from PBMCs. The receptors were gathered from a human donor with aplastic anemia.

The rearrangement joins TRBV29-1 to TRBJ2-5, with D possibly TRBD1 on 6 matching bases. This CDR3 has 14 residues. CDR1 is SQVTM and CDR2 is ANQGSEA in the germline V gene. The ends were cut back, 8 bases at V and 2 bases at J, with 18 bases in the middle. CDR3 residues: CSSKPGHPQETQYF. CDR3 bases: TGCAGCTCGAAGCCGGGACACCCACAAGAGACCCAGTACTTC.

This clonotype was detected ten times or more. This sequence joins TRBV5-1 and TRBJ1-5; no firm D call. V was pared by 0 bases and J by 7 bases, with 14 bases between. The CDR3 runs 15 residues. Germline V gene data show CDR1 as SGHRS and CDR2 as YFSETQ. DNA for the CDR3: TGCGCCAGCAGCTTGGATGGCCGGGAGGAACAGCCCCAGCATTTT. Its protein is CASSLDGREEQPQHF.

This clonotype was seen at least ten times. This sequence joins TRBV7-9 and TRBJ2-5; TRBD2 is a possible D gene (6 bases). Trimming stripped 0 bases from V and 7 bases from J, with 12 bases between. Germline values: CDR1 SEHNR, CDR2 FQNEAQ (reference sequence). The CDR3 sequence is 14 residues long. CDR3 in amino acids: CASSLAGGFGTQYF. CDR3 DNA: TGTGCCAGCAGCTTAGCAGGAGGGTTCGGGACCCAGTACTTC.

Ten or more counts support this clonotype. The V and J genes are TRBV19 and TRBJ1-1; 8 nucleotides agree with TRBD1. After removal of 6 bases from V and 1 base from J, the junction contained 7 bases not matched to a gene. CDR1 LNHDA and CDR2 SQIVND come from the germline V gene (reference sequence). This CDR3 is 15 amino acids long. DNA for the CDR3: TGTGCCAGTAGCATGACAGGGGCCGCGAACACTGAAGCTTTCTTT. Amino acids: CASSMTGAANTEAFF. Full variable domain (remainder filled in from reference TRBV19 and TRBJ1-1): DGGITQSPKYLFRKEGQNVTLSCEQNLNHDAMYWYRQDPGQGLRLIYYSQIVNDFQKGDIAEGYSVSREKKESFPLTVTSAQKNPTAFYLCASSMTGAANTEAFFGQGTRLTVV.

This clonotype was observed many times. The rearrangement uses TRBV15 and TRBJ2-3; 8 nucleotides line up with TRBD2. The CDR3 runs 16 residues. With V trimmed by 0 bases and J by 4 bases, 6 bases remained unmatched. Germline V lookup: CDR1 LNHNV, CDR2 YYDKDF (reference sequence). The DNA for the CDR3 is TGTGCCACCAGCAGAGATTTTAGCGGGGTATCAGATACGCAGTATTTT. It codes for CATSRDFSGVSDTQYF.

This sequence joins TRBV2 and TRBJ2-1; D possibly matches TRBD1 or TRBD2 (6 bases each). Trimming cost V 8 bases and J 5 bases, with 22 bases left between them. The CDR3 consists of 16 residues. Germline assignment: CDR1 SNHLY and CDR2 FYNNEI. DNA for the CDR3: TGTGCCAGCTGGATGGAGGGGGATGGGTGGGACAATGAGCAGTTCTTC. It is translated as CASWMEGDGWDNEQFF.

The CDR3 DNA sequence: TGTGCCAGCAGCCAGAACGCGGGAGGGTTAAATGAGCAGTTCTTC. Protein sequence: CASSQNAGGLNEQFF. The V call is TRBV7-3, the J call TRBJ2-1, with 9 bases that match TRBD2. Germline V CDR1 and CDR2: SGHTA, FQGTGA. J was trimmed by 7 bases and V by 5 bases; bases with no gene match: 9. The CDR3 is 15 amino acids.

This clonotype was observed a few times. The V gene is TRBV7-2, the J gene TRBJ2-7; no clear D gene. Trimming pared 5 bases from V and 1 base from J, leaving 12 bases between. From germline, CDR1 is SGHTA and CDR2 FQGNSA. The CDR3 is made up of 14 amino acids. CDR3 residues: CASSQVLKSYEQYF. The DNA of the CDR3 is TGTGCCAGCAGCCAAGTACTGAAATCCTACGAGCAGTACTTC.

The genes are TRBV20-1 and TRBJ2-1, with 7 bases that match TRBD1. Germline CDR1 DFQATT, CDR2 SNEGSKA (reference sequence). This CDR3 region has 15 residues. Germline trimming cut 6 bases from V and 3 bases from J; bases unmatched to any gene: 11. CDR3 coding DNA: TGCAGTGCATCCCTCCCGGGACAGAGCTACAATGAGCAGTTCTTC. As protein: CSASLPGQSYNEQFF.

This clonotype was counted many times. The chain carries TRBV10-3 and TRBJ1-2; D gene unclear. This CDR3 comprises 12 residues. The V gene's germline CDR1 is ENHRY and CDR2 SYGVKD. V shed 0 bases and J shed 5 bases, with 4 bases lying between them. The CDR3 reads CAISESTYGYTF. The DNA of the CDR3 is TGTGCCATCAGTGAGTCGACGTATGGCTACACCTTC.

Of note for this clonotype: It may be a read error: a sequence one base away is much more abundant. The chain is built from TRBV7-6 and TRBJ2-5, with D uncertain. Trimming removed 4 bases at V and 5 bases at J, with 5 bases between. Germline V gene data show CDR1 as SGHVS and CDR2 as FNYEAQ. This CDR3 region has 11 residues. CDR3 nucleotide sequence: TGTGCCAGCAGCTATAACGAGACCCAGTACTTC. It translates to CASSYNETQYF.

This clonotype was seen only a few times. The V gene is TRBV12-3 or TRBV12-4, the J gene TRBJ1-1; D is unclear. The CDR3 extends over 12 amino acids. V dropped 2 bases and J dropped 11 bases, with 12 bases sitting between them. The chain's CDR3 is CASSLSPSEAFF. Here the CDR3 DNA reads TGTGCCAGCAGTTTAAGTCCCTCGGAGGCTTTCTTT.

J is TRBJ2-5 and V is TRBV4-3; 8 nucleotides agree with TRBD2. This CDR3 is 17 amino acids long. The V gene's germline CDR1 is LGHNA and CDR2 YSLEER. J gave up 1 base and V 0 bases, and 7 bases lay outside the gene matches. The CDR3 coding sequence is TGCGCCAGCAGCCAAGAAGGAAGCGGGGGCTTCCAAGAGACCCAGTACTTC. Translated, it gives CASSQEGSGGFQETQYF.

This clonotype has ten or more counts. The chain recombines TRBV29-1 with TRBJ2-5; 10 nucleotides align to TRBD2. V trimming: 8 bases; J trimming: 5 bases; junction bases outside the gene matches: 11. The CDR3 is made up of 14 amino acids. Germline values: CDR1 SQVTM, CDR2 ANQGSEA. Here the CDR3 reads CSPFGLAGAETQYF. The CDR3 coding sequence is TGCAGCCCATTTGGGCTAGCGGGAGCGGAGACCCAGTACTTC. Combining the CDR3 with reference TRBV29-1 and TRBJ2-5 gives the whole variable domain SAVISQKPSRDICQRGTSLTIQCQVDSQVTMMFWYRQQPGQSLTLIATANQGSEATYESGFVIDKFPISRPNLTFSTLTVSNMSPEDSSIYLCSPFGLAGAETQYFGPGTRLLVL.

The chain carries TRBV7-9 and TRBJ2-5; the D is unclear. Per the germline V gene, CDR1 is SEHNR and CDR2 is FQNEAQ (reference sequence). The CDR3 is 15 amino acids. The V and J ends lost 5 bases and 5 bases respectively, with 18 bases between them. In DNA form, the CDR3 reads TGTGCCAGCAGCAAGAGAAGTGACATCAGGGAGACCCAGTACTTC. As protein: CASSKRSDIRETQYF. Complete variable domain (other parts from reference TRBV7-9 and TRBJ2-5): DTGVSQNPRHKITKRGQNVTFRCDPISEHNRLYWYRQTLGQGPEFLTYFQNEAQLEKSRLLSDRFSAERPKGSFSTLEIQRTEQGDSAMYLCASSKRSDIRETQYFGPGTRLLVL.

This clonotype came up a few times. The J gene is TRBJ1-6, the V gene TRBV5-1; possibly TRBD1 for D (5 bases). The germline gives CDR1 SGHRS, CDR2 YFSETQ. This CDR3 has 16 amino acids. With 4 bases removed from V and 5 bases from J, the gap between germline ends came to 16 bases. The CDR3: CASSPDRGLNNSPLHF. CDR3 in DNA: TGCGCCAGCAGCCCGGATAGGGGACTGAATAATTCACCCCTCCACTTT.

At least ten counts were recorded for this clonotype. This chain connects TRBV9 to TRBJ1-4, with 10 nucleotides matching TRBD1. This CDR3 is built from 15 residues. V lost 0 bases, J lost 5 bases, and 1 base stayed unmatched. Germline V gene data show CDR1 as SGDLS and CDR2 as YYNGEE. The CDR3 reads CASSVGTGGNEKLFF. The CDR3 DNA is TGTGCCAGCAGCGTAGGGACAGGGGGAAATGAAAAACTGTTTTTT.

This chain joins TRBV19 and TRBJ2-7; the D gene is possibly TRBD2 (5 bases). The V end lost 11 bases, the J end lost 2 bases, and 16 bases lay between the germline ends. The CDR3 has 13 amino acids. Germline CDR1 and CDR2: LNHDA and SQIVND (reference sequence). The CDR3 region is CASHERYPYEQYF. The DNA of the CDR3 is TGTGCCTCCCACGAGCGGTATCCCTACGAGCAGTACTTC. Full variable domain (missing parts from reference TRBV19 and TRBJ2-7): DGGITQSPKYLFRKEGQNVTLSCEQNLNHDAMYWYRQDPGQGLRLIYYSQIVNDFQKGDIAEGYSVSREKKESFPLTVTSAQKNPTAFYLCASHERYPYEQYFGPGTRLTVT.

On this clonotype: Given the absence of the conserved phenylalanine or tryptophan at the CDR3 end, a read error is likely. The chain is built from TRBV6-5 and TRBJ1-1, with TRBD1 as a possible D gene (5 bases). The CDR3 contains 12 residues. V gave up 3 bases and J gave up 8 bases, with 10 bases separating them. CDR1 MNHEY and CDR2 SVGAGI come from the germline V gene. CDR3 in DNA: TGTGCCAGCAGTTATTTGGCAGGGGAAGCTTTCTCT. It specifies CASSYLAGEAFS.

In the case of this clonotype: A single base is all that separates this from a far larger clone, so a read error is likely. The V gene is TRBV5-1, the J gene TRBJ1-6; D is possibly TRBD1 (5 bases). The length of the CDR3 is 15 residues. Looked up from germline, CDR1 is SGHRS and CDR2 is YFSETQ. CDR3 nucleotides: TGCGCCAGCAGCTTGGGGCAGGGTAGTAATCCACCCCTCCACTTT. It yields the protein CASSLGQGSNPPLHF.

A few counts support this clonotype. CDR3 coding DNA: TGTGCCTGGAGAAGGGGGCGAGATTACGAGCAGTACTTC. As protein: CAWRRGRDYEQYF. The chain is built from TRBV30 and TRBJ2-7, with TRBD1 identical over 7 bases. Trimming at V came to 3 bases and at J to 4 bases, leaving 6 bases not matched to a gene. There are 13 residues in the CDR3. Per the germline V gene, CDR1 is GTSNPN and CDR2 is SVGIG (reference sequence).

The chain has TRBV7-2 and TRBJ2-5, with D possibly being TRBD1 or TRBD2 (5 bases each). The CDR3 contains 14 residues. V was trimmed by 5 bases and J by 2 bases, leaving 12 bases between them. The germline CDR1 and CDR2 sequences are SGHTA and FQGNSA. Here the CDR3 reads CASSPGPIQETQYF. In DNA, the CDR3 is TGTGCCAGCAGCCCGGGACCTATACAAGAGACCCAGTACTTC. Drawing the rest from reference TRBV7-2 and TRBJ2-5, the complete variable domain is GAGVSQSPSNKVTEKGKDVELRCDPISGHTALYWYRQSLGQGLEFLIYFQGNSAPDKSGLPSDRFSAERTGGSVSTLTIQRTQQEDSAVYLCASSPGPIQETQYFGPGTRLLVL.

This chain links TRBV20-1 with TRBJ2-7; 8 nucleotides line up with TRBD2. The CDR3 extends over 13 amino acids. CDR1 is DFQATT and CDR2 is SNEGSKA in the germline V gene (reference sequence). Unmatched junction bases numbered 7, after V lost 6 bases and J lost 3 bases. This CDR3 is CSAKLADSYEQYF. CDR3 sequence (DNA): TGCAGTGCCAAACTAGCGGATAGCTACGAGCAGTACTTC.

This clonotype has at least ten counts. The rearrangement uses TRBV12-3 or TRBV12-4 and TRBJ1-5; maybe TRBD1 (6 bases). The CDR3 has 14 residues. V lost 3 bases to trimming and J lost 7 bases, with 13 bases between them. CDR3 sequence (DNA): TGTGCCAGCAGTTTCCAGGGGCCGGGGCAGCCCCAGCATTTT. This sequence encodes CASSFQGPGQPQHF.

The sample holds a few counts of this clonotype. A clone one base away is much larger, so this may be a read error. No conserved phenylalanine or tryptophan ends this CDR3, so it is likely a read error. The chain is built from TRBV11-1 and TRBJ2-6; D uncertain. Germline V CDR1 and CDR2: SGHAT, FQDESV (reference sequence). The V gene lost 4 bases and the J gene lost 4 bases, with 14 bases spanning the gap. This CDR3 has 16 amino acids. CDR3 DNA: TGTGCCAGCAGCTCCGACGGGCCATTAGGGGCCAACGTCCTGACTTGC. Its protein product is CASSSDGPLGANVLTC.

This clonotype occurred many times. The chain uses TRBV29-1 and TRBJ2-1; a weak D match, TRBD1 (6 bases). V lost 4 bases, J lost 3 bases, and 10 bases lay in between. Germline V gene data show CDR1 as SQVTM and CDR2 as ANQGSEA. The CDR3 loop spans 13 amino acids. CDR3 bases: TGCAGCGTTGGGCAGGACAGCTACAATGAGCAGTTCTTC. Its protein product is CSVGQDSYNEQFF.

V and J are TRBV4-3 and TRBJ2-1; a possible D gene is TRBD2 (5 bases). Germline-derived CDR1 and CDR2 are LGHNA and YSLEER. Trimming stripped 0 bases from V and 9 bases from J, with 6 bases between. The CDR3 is 12 residues long. The CDR3 spells CASSQEAGEQFF. The CDR3 DNA follows: TGCGCCAGCAGCCAAGAGGCGGGTGAGCAGTTCTTC.

This chain links TRBV5-1 with TRBJ1-4; D is perhaps TRBD1 (6 bases). Trimming pared 7 bases from V and 3 bases from J, leaving 10 bases between. Germline V gives CDR1 SGHRS, CDR2 YFSETQ. The CDR3 has 13 amino acids. The CDR3 here is CASPDRPNEKLFF. CDR3 sequence (DNA): TGCGCCAGCCCGGACAGACCTAATGAAAAACTGTTTTTT.

As regards this clonotype: This sequence may be a read error, since a much larger clone differs from it by one base. This chain links TRBV20-1 with TRBJ1-3; D unresolved. Per the germline V gene, CDR1 is DFQATT and CDR2 is SNEGSKA (reference sequence). The V and J ends lost 3 bases and 8 bases respectively, with 17 bases between them. This CDR3 has 14 residues. In DNA, the CDR3 is TGCAGTGCTAGCTGGGCAGTGACCGGAGACACCATATATTTT. This codes for CSASWAVTGDTIYF.

The V call is TRBV19, the J call TRBJ1-1; a possible D gene is TRBD1 (6 bases). Trimming removed 3 bases at V and 6 bases at J, with 17 bases between. CDR3 size: 15 residues. The germline gives CDR1 LNHDA, CDR2 SQIVND (reference sequence). The CDR3 nucleotides are TGTGCCAGTAGTATTTCCCCGGGGGCGGGTGCTGAAGCTTTCTTT. Amino acids: CASSISPGAGAEAFF.

J is TRBJ1-1 and V is TRBV20-1, with D maybe TRBD1 (5 bases). The CDR3 extends over 13 amino acids. The germline V and J ends were trimmed by 3 bases and 0 bases, with 8 bases remaining between them. Germline loops: CDR1 DFQATT, CDR2 SNEGSKA (reference sequence). The CDR3 nucleotides are TGCAGTGCTAGCCAGGGACTGAACACTGAAGCTTTCTTT. It specifies CSASQGLNTEAFF.